These T cell receptor beta chains were read from a single sample in a study of blood T cell repertoires in COVID-19. Data came from immunoSEQ multiplex PCR; TCRdb stores just in-frame clones and leaves some out. The profile covers some 140,000 clones, with roughly four fifths appearing a single time and 11% taken by the ten largest. The specimen sequenced was peripheral blood. The receptors originated from a human donor in a cohort sampled during active COVID-19. CDR3s include the opening cysteine and the closing phenylalanine or tryptophan. Each record gives: V gene, J gene, clone size, D gene, CDR3 protein, CDR3 DNA. The D gene is left open where the match is weak. Clone sizes are given selectively: once, few, many, or a class where the clone is expanded.

TRBV3-1/TRBV3-2	TRBJ1-3	.	.	CASSPTHRTVRGNTIYF	TGTGCCAGCAGCCCAACACATCGGACAGTTAGGGGAAACACCATATATTTT
TRBV23-1	TRBJ1-2	.	.	CASSPGLIYGYTF	TGCGCCAGCAGTCCAGGTTTAATCTATGGCTACACCTTC
TRBV6-5	TRBJ2-7	.	TRBD1	CASSSARDRTAYEQYF	TGTGCCAGCAGTTCTGCCCGGGACAGGACGGCCTACGAGCAGTACTTC
TRBV18	TRBJ2-7	.	TRBD2	CASSPLAGEGEQYF	TGTGCCAGCTCACCTTTGGCGGGGGAAGGCGAGCAGTACTTC
TRBV7-9	TRBJ2-7	once	TRBD1	CASSSPGQGPSYEQYF	TGTGCCAGCAGCAGTCCGGGACAGGGGCCTTCCTACGAGCAGTACTTC
TRBV5-1	TRBJ2-1	.	TRBD1	CASSSGLRDRIYNEQFF	TGCGCCAGCAGCTCAGGTCTCCGGGACAGGATATACAATGAGCAGTTCTTC
TRBV11-2	TRBJ2-1	few	TRBD2	CASSLALAGVDEQFF	TGTGCCAGCAGCTTAGCACTAGCGGGGGTTGATGAGCAGTTCTTC
TRBV30	TRBJ2-3	.	TRBD2	CALTSALSTDTQYF	TGTGCCTTAACTAGCGCCCTGAGCACAGATACGCAGTATTTT
TRBV5-4	TRBJ2-2	.	.	CASSPRLATNTGELFF	TGTGCCAGCAGCCCCAGGTTGGCGACGAACACCGGGGAGCTGTTTTTT
TRBV19	TRBJ1-2	.	.	CARQTRQSGYGYTF	TGTGCCAGACAAACGCGGCAGAGCGGCTATGGCTACACCTTC
TRBV4-2	TRBJ2-6	once	.	CASSQPGSSGANVLTF	TGTGCCAGCAGCCAGCCCGGTAGCTCTGGGGCCAACGTCCTGACTTTC
TRBV27	TRBJ2-6	.	TRBD1	CASSWTGGANVLTF	TGTGCCAGCAGCTGGACAGGTGGGGCCAACGTCCTGACTTTC
TRBV6-6	TRBJ2-7	.	TRBD1	CASSPFGTGGYEQYF	TGTGCCAGCAGTCCTTTCGGGACAGGGGGTTACGAGCAGTACTTC
TRBV6-6	TRBJ1-2	.	TRBD1	CASSQPGQDRYYGYTF	TGTGCCAGCAGTCAGCCGGGACAGGACAGATACTATGGCTACACCTTC
TRBV7-2	TRBJ2-5	.	.	CASSLDRGDQETQYF	TGTGCCAGCAGCTTAGACCGCGGGGACCAAGAGACCCAGTACTTC
TRBV11-2	TRBJ2-2	.	.	CASSLDRNTGELFF	TGTGCCAGCAGCTTAGATAGGAACACCGGGGAGCTGTTTTTT
TRBV7-6	TRBJ1-1	.	TRBD1	CASSPTGDRTEAFF	TGTGCCAGCAGCCCCACAGGGGACCGCACTGAAGCTTTCTTT
TRBV12-3/TRBV12-4	TRBJ2-4	.	TRBD2	CASSLAGGPIQYF	TGTGCCAGCAGTCTAGCGGGGGGGCCTATTCAGTACTTC
TRBV18	TRBJ2-3	.	TRBD1	CASSRDRGADTQYF	TGTGCCAGCTCACGGGACAGGGGGGCAGATACGCAGTATTTT
TRBV7-9	TRBJ1-1	.	.	CASSLDGTQNTEAFF	TGTGCCAGCAGCTTAGACGGGACACAGAACACTGAAGCTTTCTTT
TRBV7-9	TRBJ2-5	.	.	CASSLPGKEETQYF	TGTGCCAGCAGCTTACCGGGTAAAGAAGAGACCCAGTACTTC
TRBV10-3	TRBJ1-4	.	.	CAIAPGKDEKLFF	TGTGCCATCGCCCCGGGGAAGGACGAAAAACTGTTTTTT
TRBV19	TRBJ1-1	few	.	CASSIGGWMNTEAFF	TGTGCCAGTAGTATAGGAGGGTGGATGAACACTGAAGCTTTCTTT
TRBV11-2	TRBJ2-7	.	TRBD1	CASSPGETGAFSYEQYF	TGTGCCAGCAGCCCTGGGGAGACAGGGGCGTTCTCCTACGAGCAGTACTTC
TRBV4-2	TRBJ2-3	few	.	CASSQDLSRDTQYF	TGTGCCAGCAGCCAAGATCTAAGCAGGGATACGCAGTATTTT
TRBV20-1	TRBJ2-5	.	TRBD1	CSASERDRDQETQYF	TGCAGTGCTAGTGAGCGGGACAGGGACCAAGAGACCCAGTACTTC
TRBV19	TRBJ1-2	.	.	CASSIRTVAKGFYGYTF	TGTGCCAGTAGTATTAGAACAGTAGCGAAAGGGTTCTATGGCTACACCTTC
TRBV4-1	TRBJ2-7	once	TRBD2	CASSQEGLAGVYEQYF	TGCGCCAGCAGCCAAGAGGGACTAGCGGGGGTCTACGAGCAGTACTTC
TRBV2	TRBJ1-5	.	.	CASSGGGGVSNQPQHF	TGTGCCAGCAGTGGAGGAGGGGGGGTTAGCAATCAGCCCCAGCATTTT
TRBV5-1	TRBJ2-3	few	TRBD1	CASSPQGADTQYF	TGCGCCAGCAGCCCCCAGGGGGCAGATACGCAGTATTTT
TRBV9	TRBJ1-1	.	TRBD1	CASSTGQGTNTEAFF	TGTGCCAGCAGCACCGGACAGGGAACGAACACTGAAGCTTTCTTT
TRBV19	TRBJ2-2	few	TRBD2	CASSILAGANTGELFF	TGTGCCAGTAGTATCCTAGCGGGGGCCAACACCGGGGAGCTGTTTTTT
TRBV29-1	TRBJ1-1	.	.	CSASAATMNTEAFF	TGCAGCGCCTCAGCGGCTACGATGAACACTGAAGCTTTCTTT
TRBV7-6	TRBJ2-1	.	TRBD2	CASNRNGLAAYNEQFF	TGTGCCAGCAACCGAAACGGACTAGCCGCCTACAATGAGCAGTTCTTC